The clone carrying this TCR beta chain was picked up many times. Its antigen is unknown. The data originate from a study of T cells in Graves' hyperthyroidism and ophthalmopathy. Study outcomes and limitations: Most clonotypes expanded in thyroid above 0.001 were likewise present in blood. Separating ophthalmopathy from stable hyperthyroidism was achieved by a 13 V-J model.

Stable Graves' hyperthyroidism denoted no ophthalmopathy progression over 18 months. PBMCs were collected from an approximately 9.3 ml volume of fresh peripheral blood. There were TCR beta CDR3 regions amplified from RNA transcripts. The primer set for the first-round RT-PCR of the TCR CDR3 was HTBI. TCRdb reanalysed the multiplex PCR reads using MiXCR and keeps one entry per CDR3 protein. The sample shows about 400,000 distinct CDR3 sequences, about 16% of them seen only once. Germline loops: CDR1 SNHLY, CDR2 FYNNEI. Trimming shortened V by 6 bases and J by 6 bases, and 11 bases separated the two germline ends. The CDR3 loop spans 12 amino acids.

This rearrangement joins TRBV2 to TRBJ1-1; no firm D call. The receptor was derived from a woman aged 25 to 39 with Graves' hyperthyroidism. Sequenced input: blood. CDR3 bases: TGTGCCAGCAGAGGAGACGGGCCTGAAGCTTTCTTT. This encodes CASRGDGPEAFF.